The 17 T cell receptor beta chains listed next were all sequenced from one sample in a study of identical twins. From the 5' RACE reads, TCRdb called clonotypes with MiXCR, one entry per CDR3 protein. The sample has approximately 600,000 distinct CDR3 sequences, under 8.5% seen once. These same data were also listed under a study on yellow fever vaccine responses in identical twins.

Sequencing was carried out using PBMCs. The receptors were sampled from a woman between 18 and 30 years old in good health.

This clonotype was recorded at least ten times. This rearrangement joins TRBV29-1 to TRBJ2-5; D not resolved. CDR1 is SQVTM, CDR2 ANQGSEA, per germline. The CDR3 is 14 residues long. Trimming removed 5 bases at V and 1 base at J, with 14 bases between. Written as DNA, the CDR3 is TGCAGCGTTAGTCGGCTATTACTCCAAGAGACCCAGTACTTC. It translates to CSVSRLLLQETQYF.

This clonotype was counted ten times or more. Written as DNA, the CDR3 is TGTGCCAGCAGTCCTTCCCGACTAGCGGGGGGACCCTACAATGAGCAGTTCTTC. It yields the protein CASSPSRLAGGPYNEQFF. The V and J genes are TRBV2 and TRBJ2-1; 13 nucleotides align to TRBD2. Germline values: CDR1 SNHLY, CDR2 FYNNEI. The CDR3 is 18 amino acids. V shed 5 bases, J shed 2 bases, and the junction held 9 bases outside the gene matches.

J is TRBJ2-7 and V is TRBV12-3 or TRBV12-4; 8 nucleotides match TRBD1. V dropped 5 bases and J dropped 6; count of bases not matched to a gene: 6. CDR3 length: 13 residues. The CDR3 nucleotides are TGTGCCAGCAGTCAGGACAGGGTGGGCGAGCAGTACGTC. Encoded protein: CASSQDRVGEQYV.

This clonotype was counted only a few times. The genes are TRBV15 and TRBJ1-5, with 8 bases fitting TRBD1. Germline lookup yields CDR1 LNHNV and CDR2 YYDKDF (reference sequence). Trimming at V came to 4 bases and at J to 4 bases, leaving 6 bases not matched to a gene. This CDR3 is 15 amino acids long. CDR3 loop: CATSNRQGLNQPQHF. CDR3 nucleotides: TGTGCCACCAGCAACCGACAGGGGCTTAATCAGCCCCAGCATTTT.

Many counts were recorded for this clonotype. The rearrangement links TRBV5-1 to TRBJ2-3, with TRBD2 identical over 11 bases. Germline CDR1 is SGHRS and CDR2 is YFSETQ. The CDR3 covers 17 residues. Germline trimming cut 0 bases from V and 1 base from J; bases unmatched to any gene: 4. The CDR3, as DNA: TGCGCCAGCAGCTTGGCCATAGCGGGGGGGCGCACAGATACGCAGTATTTT. This translates into CASSLAIAGGRTDTQYF.

This sequence joins TRBV12-3 or TRBV12-4 and TRBJ1-2, with D perhaps TRBD1 (5 bases). The ends were cut back, 4 bases at V and 3 bases at J, with 21 bases in the middle. This CDR3 region has 17 residues. The CDR3 protein is CASSSRGLTDAYYGYTF. CDR3 nucleotides: TGTGCCAGCAGTTCAAGGGGACTCACCGATGCGTACTATGGCTACACCTTC.

This clonotype was picked up many times. The chain joins TRBV6-1 to TRBJ2-1; maybe TRBD2 (6 bases). V gave up 7 bases and J gave up 1 base, with 14 bases separating them. There are 15 residues in the CDR3. The germline CDR1 and CDR2 sequences are MNHNS and SASEGT. The CDR3 protein is CASIRGTPSYNEQFF. CDR3 in DNA: TGTGCCAGCATCCGGGGGACTCCTTCCTACAATGAGCAGTTCTTC.

This clonotype came up many times. This rearrangement joins TRBV3-1 to TRBJ2-1; 12 bases align to TRBD2. The junction had 11 bases not matched to a gene; V was cut back by 4 bases and J by 4 bases. Germline V gives CDR1 LGHDT, CDR2 YNNKEL (reference sequence). The CDR3 is made up of 18 amino acids. CDR3 sequence reads: CASSRTSGLAGVYNEQFF. In DNA, the CDR3 is TGTGCCAGCAGCCGTACCTCGGGACTAGCGGGTGTATACAATGAGCAGTTCTTC.

The table lists this clonotype with a few counts. The chain joins TRBV20-1 to TRBJ2-7; 11 nucleotides line up with TRBD2. Germline loops: CDR1 DFQATT, CDR2 SNEGSKA (reference sequence). This CDR3 region has 14 residues. V dropped 6 bases and J dropped 4; count of bases not matched to a gene: 8. Written as DNA, the CDR3 is TGCAGTGCAGAACTAGCGGGAGCTTCTTACGAGCAGTACTTC. Translating gives CSAELAGASYEQYF.

The chain recombines TRBV10-3 with TRBJ2-7; weak D call: TRBD2 (5 bases). The CDR3 length is 12 residues. From germline, CDR1 is ENHRY and CDR2 SYGVKD. The V gene lost 11 bases and the J gene lost 1 base, with 12 bases spanning the gap. As DNA, the CDR3 is TGTGCCTCCGGACTCATATCCTACGAGCAGTACTTC. Its translation: CASGLISYEQYF.

This clonotype appeared many times. The chain employs TRBV12-3 or TRBV12-4 and TRBJ2-2; TRBD2 might be the D (6 bases). With 8 bases removed from V and 0 bases from J, the gap between germline ends came to 7 bases. The CDR3 is 13 residues long. The CDR3 here is CASGGANTGELFF. DNA of the CDR3: TGTGCCAGCGGCGGGGCGAACACCGGGGAGCTGTTTTTT.

This clonotype was counted a few times. The CDR3 DNA sequence: TGTGCCAGCAGCTCGGGACAGGGGGTTGACGAGCAGTACTTC. Amino acids: CASSSGQGVDEQYF. V is TRBV11-2 and J is TRBJ2-7, with 11 bases aligning to TRBD1. V gave up 4 bases and J gave up 5 bases; unmatched junction bases: 4. Germline V gene sequence: CDR1 SGHAT, CDR2 FQNNGV. The CDR3 spans 14 residues.

The sample holds a few counts of this clonotype. This chain joins TRBV12-3 or TRBV12-4 and TRBJ2-5, with 9 bases fitting TRBD2. V gave up 6 bases and J gave up 0 bases; unmatched junction bases: 5. CDR3 length: 15 residues. The DNA for the CDR3 is TGTGCCAGCAGGGCGGGGGGGGTGTACCAAGAGACCCAGTACTTC. Its protein is CASRAGGVYQETQYF.

The rearrangement joins TRBV12-3 or TRBV12-4 to TRBJ1-1; D gene uncertain. Between the trimmed V and J ends, which lost 3 bases and 5 bases, there was a span of 10 bases. The CDR3 totals 13 residues. As DNA, the CDR3 is TGTGCCAGCAGTTTTGAGGCGGGGACTGAAGCTTTCTTT. As protein: CASSFEAGTEAFF.

This clonotype was detected only a few times. J is TRBJ2-3 and V is TRBV5-1, with a tentative D call TRBD1 (6 bases). This CDR3 has 14 residues. Germline CDR1 and CDR2: SGHRS and YFSETQ. Trimming took off 2 bases at V and 2 bases at J, with 9 bases between the two ends. CDR3 amino acids: CASSFEGDTDTQYF. The CDR3 nucleotides read TGCGCCAGCAGCTTCGAGGGGGACACAGATACGCAGTATTTT. Filled out from reference TRBV5-1 and TRBJ2-3, the complete variable domain reads KAGVTQTPRYLIKTRGQQVTLSCSPISGHRSVSWYQQTPGQGLQFLFEYFSETQRNKGNFPGRFSGRQFSNSRSEMNVSTLELGDSALYLCASSFEGDTDTQYFGPGTRLTVL.

J is TRBJ2-1 and V is TRBV27; D possibly corresponds to TRBD1 (6 bases). The CDR3 is 15 amino acids. V lost 3 bases to trimming and J lost 1 base, with 10 bases between them. Per germline, CDR1 MNHEY and CDR2 SMNVEV (reference sequence). The CDR3 reads CASSFWGQSYNEQFF. CDR3 nucleotides: TGTGCCAGCAGTTTTTGGGGACAATCCTACAATGAGCAGTTCTTC.

In this sample, this clonotype turned up a few times. The chain carries TRBV11-2 and TRBJ2-1; maybe TRBD1 (6 bases). The CDR3 is 14 amino acids. The germline V gene has CDR1 SGHAT and CDR2 FQNNGV. V was pared by 6 bases and J by 0 bases, with 9 bases between. The CDR3 DNA reads as TGTGCCAGCAGAGAGGGGGACTCCTACAATGAGCAGTTCTTC. Its translation is CASREGDSYNEQFF. Variable domain in full (rest from reference TRBV11-2 and TRBJ2-1): EAGVAQSPRYKIIEKRQSVAFWCNPISGHATLYWYQQILGQGPKLLIQFQNNGVVDDSQLPKDRFSAERLKGVDSTLKIQPAKLEDSAVYLCASREGDSYNEQFFGPGTRLTVL.